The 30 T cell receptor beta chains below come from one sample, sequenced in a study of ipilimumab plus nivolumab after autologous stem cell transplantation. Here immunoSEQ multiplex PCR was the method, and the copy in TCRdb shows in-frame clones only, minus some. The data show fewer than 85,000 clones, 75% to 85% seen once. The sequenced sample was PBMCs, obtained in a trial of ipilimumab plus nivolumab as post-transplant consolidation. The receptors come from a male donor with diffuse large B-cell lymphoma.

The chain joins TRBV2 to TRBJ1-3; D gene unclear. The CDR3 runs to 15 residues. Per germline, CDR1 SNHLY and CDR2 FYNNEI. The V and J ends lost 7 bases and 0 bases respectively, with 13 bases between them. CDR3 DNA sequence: TGTGCCAGCACCCCGGACTGGCTCTCTGGAAACACCATATATTTT. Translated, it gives CASTPDWLSGNTIYF.

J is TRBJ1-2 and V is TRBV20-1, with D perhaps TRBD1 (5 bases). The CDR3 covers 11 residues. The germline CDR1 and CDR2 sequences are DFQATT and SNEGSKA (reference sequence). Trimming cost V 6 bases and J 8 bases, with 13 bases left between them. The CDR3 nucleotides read TGCAGTGCGACGGGGACCGGGGGCTACACCTTC. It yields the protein CSATGTGGYTF.

CDR3 DNA: TGTGCCAGTAGTATACGGCTAGAAGGGGCAGATACGCAGTATTTT. Residues: CASSIRLEGADTQYF. V usage is TRBV19 and J usage is TRBJ2-3; TRBD1 is a possible D gene (5 bases). The CDR3 contains 15 residues. V lost 2 bases, J lost 4 bases, and 13 bases lay in between. Per germline, CDR1 LNHDA and CDR2 SQIVND (reference sequence).

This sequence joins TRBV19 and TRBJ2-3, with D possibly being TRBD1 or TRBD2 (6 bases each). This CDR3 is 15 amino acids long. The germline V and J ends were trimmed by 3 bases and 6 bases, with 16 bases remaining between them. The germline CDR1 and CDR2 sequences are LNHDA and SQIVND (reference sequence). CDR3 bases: TGTGCCAGTAGTATGGACAGAACTGGAGGGGATACGCAGTATTTT. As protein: CASSMDRTGGDTQYF.

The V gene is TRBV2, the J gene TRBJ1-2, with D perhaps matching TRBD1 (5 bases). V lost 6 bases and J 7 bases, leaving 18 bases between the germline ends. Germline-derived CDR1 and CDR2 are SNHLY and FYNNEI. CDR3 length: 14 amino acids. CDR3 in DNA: TGTGCCAGCAGCAGGGATAGGGACTTTCGTGGCTACACCTTC. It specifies CASSRDRDFRGYTF.

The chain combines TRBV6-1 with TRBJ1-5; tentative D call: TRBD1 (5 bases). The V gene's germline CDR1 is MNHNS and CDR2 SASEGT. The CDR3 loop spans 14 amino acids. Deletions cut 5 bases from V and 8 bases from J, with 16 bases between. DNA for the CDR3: TGTGCCAGCAGTCTGCGGACTTGGGGCGAGCCCCAGCATTTT. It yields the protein CASSLRTWGEPQHF.

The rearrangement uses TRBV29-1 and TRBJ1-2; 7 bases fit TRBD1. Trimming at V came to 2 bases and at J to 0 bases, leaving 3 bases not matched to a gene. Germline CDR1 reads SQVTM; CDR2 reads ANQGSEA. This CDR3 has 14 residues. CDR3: CSVELQGANYGYTF. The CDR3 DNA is TGCAGCGTTGAACTGCAGGGGGCTAACTATGGCTACACCTTC.

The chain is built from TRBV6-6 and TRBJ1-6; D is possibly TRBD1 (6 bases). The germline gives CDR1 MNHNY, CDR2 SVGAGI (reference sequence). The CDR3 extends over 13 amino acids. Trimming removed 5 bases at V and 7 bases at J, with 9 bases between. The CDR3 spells CASSVQGNSPLHF. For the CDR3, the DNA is TGTGCCAGCAGTGTACAGGGAAATTCACCCCTCCACTTT.

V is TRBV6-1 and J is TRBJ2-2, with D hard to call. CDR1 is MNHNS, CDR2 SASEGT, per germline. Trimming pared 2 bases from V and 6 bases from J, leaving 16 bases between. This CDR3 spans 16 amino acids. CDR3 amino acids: CASSERARFSPGELFF. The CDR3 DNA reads TGTGCCAGCAGTGAAAGGGCCAGATTTTCACCCGGGGAGCTGTTTTTT.

The CDR3 is CATSRNYQDVKYF. CDR3 nucleotides: TGTGCCACCAGCAGAAATTACCAGGACGTCAAGTACTTC. The J gene is TRBJ2-7, the V gene TRBV15, with unresolved D. This CDR3 has 13 residues. V was trimmed by 2 bases and J by 11 bases, leaving 16 bases between them. In germline, CDR1 is LNHNV, CDR2 YYDKDF (reference sequence).

The CDR3 bases are TGTGCCAGCAGCTTATTGGCCAATGGGGGGTCCCTCAATCAGCCCCAGCATTTT. This sequence encodes CASSLLANGGSLNQPQHF. The rearrangement joins TRBV7-6 to TRBJ1-5, with D perhaps matching TRBD1 (5 bases). The CDR3 covers 18 residues. Germline CDR1 and CDR2: SGHVS and FNYEAQ. V lost 2 bases to trimming and J lost 3 bases, with 20 bases between them.

This chain's CDR3 is CASSYSGGRRQPQHF. DNA of the CDR3: TGTGCCAGCAGTTACTCAGGAGGGAGACGGCAGCCCCAGCATTTT. The rearrangement links TRBV6-5 to TRBJ1-5, with unresolved D. V lost 0 bases and J 7 bases, leaving 13 bases between the germline ends. Germline CDR1 is MNHEY and CDR2 is SVGAGI. The CDR3 covers 15 residues.

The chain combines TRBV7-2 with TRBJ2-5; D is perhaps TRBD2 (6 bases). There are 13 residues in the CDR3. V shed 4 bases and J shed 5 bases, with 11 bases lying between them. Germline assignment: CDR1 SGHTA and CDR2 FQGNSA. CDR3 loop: CASSSPGVETQYF. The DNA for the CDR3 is TGTGCCAGCAGCTCCCCGGGAGTGGAGACCCAGTACTTC.

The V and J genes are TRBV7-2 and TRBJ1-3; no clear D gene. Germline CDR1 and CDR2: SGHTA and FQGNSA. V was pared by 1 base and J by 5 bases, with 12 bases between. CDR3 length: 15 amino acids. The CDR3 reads CASSLDPGSRNTIYF. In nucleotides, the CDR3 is TGTGCCAGCAGCTTAGACCCGGGATCCAGAAACACCATATATTTT.

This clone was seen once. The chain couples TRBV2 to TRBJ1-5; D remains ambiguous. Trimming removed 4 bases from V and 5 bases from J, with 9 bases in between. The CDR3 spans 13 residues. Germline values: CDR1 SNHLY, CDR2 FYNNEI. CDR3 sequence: CASSGDGDQPQHF. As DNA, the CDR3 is TGTGCCAGCAGTGGAGACGGGGATCAGCCCCAGCATTTT. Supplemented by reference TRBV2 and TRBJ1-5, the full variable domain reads EPEVTQTPSHQVTQMGQEVILRCVPISNHLYFYWYRQILGQKVEFLVSFYNNEISEKSEIFDDQFSVERPDGSNFTLKIRSTKLEDSAMYFCASSGDGDQPQHFGDGTRLSIL.

CDR3 sequence reads: CARGLEVNTEAFF. For the CDR3, the DNA is TGTGCCAGGGGGCTTGAGGTGAACACTGAAGCTTTCTTT. The chain carries TRBV2 and TRBJ1-1, with D perhaps matching TRBD1 (5 bases). This CDR3 is 13 amino acids long. The V end was cut by 9 bases, the J end by 0 bases, with 11 bases between. Germline V gene lookup returns CDR1 SNHLY and CDR2 FYNNEI.

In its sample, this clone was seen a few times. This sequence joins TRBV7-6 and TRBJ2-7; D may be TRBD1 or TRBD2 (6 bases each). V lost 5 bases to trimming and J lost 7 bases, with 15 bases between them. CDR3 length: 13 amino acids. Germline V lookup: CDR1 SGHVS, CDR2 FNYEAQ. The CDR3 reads CASSIRRGEEQYF. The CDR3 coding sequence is TGTGCCAGCAGCATTCGGAGGGGGGAGGAGCAGTACTTC.

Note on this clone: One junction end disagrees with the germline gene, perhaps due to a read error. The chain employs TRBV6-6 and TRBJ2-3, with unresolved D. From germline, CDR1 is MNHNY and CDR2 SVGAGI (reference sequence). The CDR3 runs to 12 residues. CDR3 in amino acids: CASRYYTDTQYF. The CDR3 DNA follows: TGTGCCAGCAGGTACTACACAGATACGCAGTATTTT.

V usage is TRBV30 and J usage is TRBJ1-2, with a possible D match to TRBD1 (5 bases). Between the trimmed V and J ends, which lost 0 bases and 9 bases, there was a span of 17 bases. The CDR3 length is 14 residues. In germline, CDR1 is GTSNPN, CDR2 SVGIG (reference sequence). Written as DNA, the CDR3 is TGTGCCTGGAGTGTACACGGGGTCCAGGGAAGCTACACCTTC. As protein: CAWSVHGVQGSYTF.

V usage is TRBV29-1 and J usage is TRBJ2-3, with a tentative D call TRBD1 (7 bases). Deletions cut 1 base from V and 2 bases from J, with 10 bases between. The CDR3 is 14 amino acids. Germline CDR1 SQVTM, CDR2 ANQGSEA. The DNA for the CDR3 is TGCAGCGTTGAAGCCAGGGGGGTCACAGATACGCAGTATTTT. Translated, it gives CSVEARGVTDTQYF.

The CDR3 DNA sequence: TGTGCCAGCAGTTTAAGGGACAGGGGTCGGGAGACCCAGTACTTC. Protein: CASSLRDRGRETQYF. The chain recombines TRBV27 with TRBJ2-5; the match to TRBD1 covers 10 bases. Trimming at V came to 2 bases and at J to 5 bases, leaving 5 bases not matched to a gene. Germline CDR1 and CDR2: MNHEY and SMNVEV (reference sequence). The CDR3 loop spans 15 amino acids.

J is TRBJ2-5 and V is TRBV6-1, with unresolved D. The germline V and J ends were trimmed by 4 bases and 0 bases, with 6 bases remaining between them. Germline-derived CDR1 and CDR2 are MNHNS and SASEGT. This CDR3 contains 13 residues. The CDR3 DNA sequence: TGTGCCAGCAGTGGGGGATACCAAGAGACCCAGTACTTC. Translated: CASSGGYQETQYF.

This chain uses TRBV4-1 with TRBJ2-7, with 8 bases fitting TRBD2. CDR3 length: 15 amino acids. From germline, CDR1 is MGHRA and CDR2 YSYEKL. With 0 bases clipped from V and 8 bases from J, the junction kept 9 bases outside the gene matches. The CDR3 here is CASSQDNERGRQQYF. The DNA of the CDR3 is TGCGCCAGCAGCCAAGACAACGAGCGGGGGCGCCAGCAGTACTTC.

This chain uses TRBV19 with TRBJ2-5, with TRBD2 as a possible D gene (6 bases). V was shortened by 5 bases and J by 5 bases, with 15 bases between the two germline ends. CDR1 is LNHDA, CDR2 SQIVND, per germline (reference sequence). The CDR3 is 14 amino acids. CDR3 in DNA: TGTGCCAGTAGTTCTAGCGACTCCCGGGAGACCCAGTACTTC. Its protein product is CASSSSDSRETQYF.

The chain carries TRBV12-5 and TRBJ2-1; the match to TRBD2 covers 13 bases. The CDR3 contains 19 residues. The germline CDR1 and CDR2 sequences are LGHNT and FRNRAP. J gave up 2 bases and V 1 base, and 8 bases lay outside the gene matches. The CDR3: CASGLGKGTSGETYNEQFF. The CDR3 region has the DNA TGTGCTAGTGGTTTGGGTAAGGGGACTAGCGGGGAAACCTACAATGAGCAGTTCTTC.

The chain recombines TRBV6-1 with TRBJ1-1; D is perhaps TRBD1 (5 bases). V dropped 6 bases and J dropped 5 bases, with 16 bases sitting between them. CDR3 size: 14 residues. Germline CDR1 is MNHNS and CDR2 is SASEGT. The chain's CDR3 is CASRGGQGGTEAFF. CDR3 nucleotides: TGTGCCAGCAGGGGTGGGCAGGGAGGGACTGAAGCTTTCTTT.

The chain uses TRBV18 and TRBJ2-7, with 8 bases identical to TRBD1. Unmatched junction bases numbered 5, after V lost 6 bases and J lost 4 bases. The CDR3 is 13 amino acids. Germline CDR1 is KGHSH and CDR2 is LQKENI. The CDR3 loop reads CASSQGQEYEQYF. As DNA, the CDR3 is TGTGCCAGCTCCCAGGGACAGGAATACGAGCAGTACTTC.

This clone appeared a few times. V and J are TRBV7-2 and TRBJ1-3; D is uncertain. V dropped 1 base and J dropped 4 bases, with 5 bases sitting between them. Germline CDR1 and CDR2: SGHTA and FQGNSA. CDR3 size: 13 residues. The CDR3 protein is CASSLVTGNTIYF. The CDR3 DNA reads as TGTGCCAGCAGCTTAGTAACGGGAAACACCATATATTTT. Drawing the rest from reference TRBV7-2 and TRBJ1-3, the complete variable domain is GAGVSQSPSNKVTEKGKDVELRCDPISGHTALYWYRQSLGQGLEFLIYFQGNSAPDKSGLPSDRFSAERTGGSVSTLTIQRTQQEDSAVYLCASSLVTGNTIYFGEGSWLTVV.

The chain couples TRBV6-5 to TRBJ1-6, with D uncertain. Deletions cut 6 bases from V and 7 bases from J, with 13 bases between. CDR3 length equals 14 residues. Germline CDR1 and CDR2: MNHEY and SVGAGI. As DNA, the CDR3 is TGTGCCAGCAGCTACGGACCGTCGAATTCACCCCTCCACTTT. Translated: CASSYGPSNSPLHF.

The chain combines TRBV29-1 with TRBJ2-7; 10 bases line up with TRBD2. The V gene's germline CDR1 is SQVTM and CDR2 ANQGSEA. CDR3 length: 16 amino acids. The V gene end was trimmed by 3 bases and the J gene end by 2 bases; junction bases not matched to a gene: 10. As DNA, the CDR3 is TGCAGCGTTGATAATAGCGGGGGGTCCTCCGCCTACGAGCAGTACTTC. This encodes CSVDNSGGSSAYEQYF.